Shown below are 3 T cell receptor beta chains from a single sample sequenced in a study of CD4+ T cells in melanoma. Assay: immunoSEQ multiplex PCR; the TCRdb copy retains only in-frame clones and omits some. The repertoire includes some 10,000 clones, about 65% of them detected once, and approximately 10% sits in the top ten. The source material was cells from a culture (not recorded whether cultured in vitro). Every receptor here comes from a human donor with melanoma.

The V and J genes are TRBV6-6 and TRBJ1-2; the D is unclear. There are 15 residues in the CDR3. The germline V gene has CDR1 MNHNY and CDR2 SVGAGI (reference sequence). V was pared by 2 bases and J by 4 bases, with 14 bases between. The CDR3 sequence: CASSYGAGGFYGYTF. The CDR3 DNA is TGTGCCAGCAGTTACGGCGCAGGCGGATTCTATGGCTACACCTTC.

The chain combines TRBV7-2 with TRBJ1-2, with D tentatively TRBD1 (5 bases). Germline V gene data show CDR1 as SGHTA and CDR2 as FQGNSA. The CDR3 totals 14 residues. Between the trimmed V and J ends, which lost 1 base and 7 bases, there was a span of 13 bases. CDR3 residues: CASSLGGQGGGYTF. In DNA form, the CDR3 reads TGTGCCAGCAGCTTAGGGGGTCAGGGTGGTGGCTACACCTTC.

This rearrangement joins TRBV18 to TRBJ1-1, with D hard to call. Germline V gene data show CDR1 as KGHSH and CDR2 as LQKENI. Between the trimmed V and J ends, which lost 4 bases and 10 bases, there was a span of 13 bases. The CDR3 is made up of 12 amino acids. The CDR3 reads CASSREGSVAFF. In nucleotides, the CDR3 is TGTGCCAGCTCACGCGAAGGGTCGGTAGCTTTCTTT.